Below, one TCR beta chain is given with its context. This sample was taken from a study of CD8+CD57+ T cells in acquired aplastic anemia. Genomic DNA acted as the template from which TCR beta VDJ combination and CDR3 sequence profiling were carried out. Using its own MiXCR run on the reads, TCRdb lists one record per CDR3 protein. This sample has fewer than 250,000 distinct CDR3 sequences, with less than 70% found just once. Trimming took 3 bases from V and 0 from J, leaving 12 bases between them. Germline loops: CDR1 ENHRY, CDR2 SYGVKD. This CDR3 is built from 16 residues. The sequencing sample was made of sorted CD4+, CD8+, or CD8+CD57+ T cells (not recorded which) from PBMCs. This clonotype originated in a human donor in good health, serving as a control. The rearrangement uses TRBV10-3 and TRBJ1-3; TRBD1 is a possible D gene (5 bases). CDR3 in DNA: TGTGCCATCAGTGATAGGGGAGGCTTCTCTGGAAACACCATATATTTT. The encoded protein is CAISDRGGFSGNTIYF.